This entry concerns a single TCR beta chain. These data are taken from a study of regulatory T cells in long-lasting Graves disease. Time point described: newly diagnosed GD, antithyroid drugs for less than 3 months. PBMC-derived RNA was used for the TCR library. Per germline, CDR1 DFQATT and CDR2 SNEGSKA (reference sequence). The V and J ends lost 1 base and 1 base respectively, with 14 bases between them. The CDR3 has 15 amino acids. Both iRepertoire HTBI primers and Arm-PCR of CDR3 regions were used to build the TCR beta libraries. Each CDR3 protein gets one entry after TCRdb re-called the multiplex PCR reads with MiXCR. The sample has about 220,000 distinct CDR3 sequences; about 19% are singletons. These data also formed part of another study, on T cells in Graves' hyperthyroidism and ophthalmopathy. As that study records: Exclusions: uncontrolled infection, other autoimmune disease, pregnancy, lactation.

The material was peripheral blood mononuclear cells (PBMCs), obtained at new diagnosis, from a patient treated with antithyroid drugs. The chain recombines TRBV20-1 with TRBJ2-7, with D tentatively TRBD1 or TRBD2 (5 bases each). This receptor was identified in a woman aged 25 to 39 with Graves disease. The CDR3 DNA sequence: TGCAGTGCTAGAGGTAGGGACCTCCTGTCCTACGAGCAGTACTTC. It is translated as CSARGRDLLSYEQYF.